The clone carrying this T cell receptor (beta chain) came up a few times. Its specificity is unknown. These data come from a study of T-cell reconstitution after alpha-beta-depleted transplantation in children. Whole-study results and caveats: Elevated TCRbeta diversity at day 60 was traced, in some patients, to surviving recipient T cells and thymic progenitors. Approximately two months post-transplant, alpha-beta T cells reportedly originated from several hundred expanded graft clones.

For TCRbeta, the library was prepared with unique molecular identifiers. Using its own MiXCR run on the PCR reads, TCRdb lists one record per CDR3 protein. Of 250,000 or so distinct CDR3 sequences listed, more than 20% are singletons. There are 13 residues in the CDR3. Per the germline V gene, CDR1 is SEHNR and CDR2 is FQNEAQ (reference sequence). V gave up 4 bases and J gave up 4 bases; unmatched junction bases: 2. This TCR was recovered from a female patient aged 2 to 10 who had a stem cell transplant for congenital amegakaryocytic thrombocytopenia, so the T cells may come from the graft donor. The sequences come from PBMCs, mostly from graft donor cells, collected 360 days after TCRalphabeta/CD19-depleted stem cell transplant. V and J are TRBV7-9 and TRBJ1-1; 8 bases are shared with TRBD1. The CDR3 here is CASSSTGVTEAFF. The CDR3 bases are TGTGCCAGCAGCTCGACAGGGGTCACTGAAGCTTTCTTT.